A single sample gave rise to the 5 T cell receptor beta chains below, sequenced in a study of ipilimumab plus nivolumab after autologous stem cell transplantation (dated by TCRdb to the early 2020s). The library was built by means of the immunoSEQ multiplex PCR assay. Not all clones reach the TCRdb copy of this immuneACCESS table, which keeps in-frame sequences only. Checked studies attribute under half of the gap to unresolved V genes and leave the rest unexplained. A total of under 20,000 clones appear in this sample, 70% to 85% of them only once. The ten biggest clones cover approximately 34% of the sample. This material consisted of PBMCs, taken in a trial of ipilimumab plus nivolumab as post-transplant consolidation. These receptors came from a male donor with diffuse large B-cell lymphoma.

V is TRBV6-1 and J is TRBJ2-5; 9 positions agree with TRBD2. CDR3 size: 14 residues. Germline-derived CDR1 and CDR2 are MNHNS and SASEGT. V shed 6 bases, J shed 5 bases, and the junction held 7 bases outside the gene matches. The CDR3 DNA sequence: TGTGCCAGCAGGGCTCGGACTAGCGTCGAGACCCAGTACTTC. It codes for CASRARTSVETQYF.

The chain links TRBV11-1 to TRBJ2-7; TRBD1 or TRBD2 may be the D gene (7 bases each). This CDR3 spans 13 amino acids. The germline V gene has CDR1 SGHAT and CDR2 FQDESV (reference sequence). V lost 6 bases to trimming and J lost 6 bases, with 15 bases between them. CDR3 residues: CASSPDREGEQYF. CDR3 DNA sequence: TGTGCCAGCAGTCCAGACAGGGAGGGCGAGCAGTACTTC.

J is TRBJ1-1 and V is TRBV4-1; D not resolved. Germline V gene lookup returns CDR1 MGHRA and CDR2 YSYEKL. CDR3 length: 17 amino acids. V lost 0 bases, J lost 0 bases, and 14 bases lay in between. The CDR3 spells CASSQDFPGTMNTEAFF. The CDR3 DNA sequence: TGCGCCAGCAGCCAAGATTTCCCAGGAACCATGAACACTGAAGCTTTCTTT.

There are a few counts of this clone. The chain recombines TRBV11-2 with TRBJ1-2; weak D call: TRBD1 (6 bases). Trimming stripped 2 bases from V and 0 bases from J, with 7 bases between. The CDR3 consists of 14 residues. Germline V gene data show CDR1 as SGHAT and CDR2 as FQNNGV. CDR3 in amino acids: CASSLPGANYGYTF. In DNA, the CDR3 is TGTGCCAGCAGCTTACCAGGGGCTAACTATGGCTACACCTTC.

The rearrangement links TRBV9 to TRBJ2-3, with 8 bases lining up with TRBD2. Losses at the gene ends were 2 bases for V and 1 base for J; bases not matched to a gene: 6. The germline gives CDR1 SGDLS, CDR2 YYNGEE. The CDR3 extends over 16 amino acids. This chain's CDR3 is CASSVNPTSGTDTQYF. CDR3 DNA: TGTGCCAGCAGCGTCAATCCGACTAGCGGCACAGATACGCAGTATTTT.